This TCR beta chain was recovered during a study of CD8+CD57+ T cells in acquired aplastic anemia. This clonotype was seen a handful of times. Its specificity is not known. Because the CDR3's place on the DNA is in doubt, the DNA is left out and the CDR3 is given as listed by TCRdb. The study, taken as a whole, reports: Patients were compared with controls for CD8+ Simpson's diversity, and no significant difference emerged.

The template for TCR beta VDJ and CDR3 sequence profiling was genomic DNA. TCRdb processed the reads anew with MiXCR; each CDR3 protein has one entry. This sample carries some 290,000 distinct CDR3 sequences, 55% to 60% of them seen once, and the ten largest clones take 7.5% to 9%. In germline, CDR1 is SNHLY, CDR2 FYNNEI. The CDR3 is 12 amino acids in total, end residues counted. The sequence derives from a human donor with severe aplastic anemia or a healthy control (not recorded which). V is TRBV2 and J is TRBJ2-5; the table's D call, TRBD2, was not checked against the DNA. What was sequenced was sorted CD4+, CD8+, or CD8+CD57+ T cells (not recorded which) from PBMCs. CDR3 in amino acids: CASRGDPVLRYF.